The present TCR beta chain was sequenced within a study of T cell changes during pregnancy in multiple sclerosis. Libraries were prepared by immunoSEQ multiplex PCR; TCRdb keeps only in-frame clonotypes and omits some of them. Among fewer than 90,000 clones, about 90% were seen once, and the ten largest hold 0.86%. This clone was detected only once. This TCR derives from a female donor with multiple sclerosis, enrolled in a pregnancy study. Sequencing was performed on peripheral blood, taken in the second trimester of pregnancy.

The CDR3 is CASSYSFEETQYF. CDR3 DNA: TGTGCCAGCAGTTACAGCTTTGAAGAGACCCAGTACTTC. The rearrangement joins TRBV6-5 to TRBJ2-5; D remains unclear. V was pared by 2 bases and J by 3 bases, with 7 bases between. The CDR3 runs to 13 residues. Germline loops: CDR1 MNHEY, CDR2 SVGAGI.